The clone carrying this T cell receptor (beta chain) turned up a few times. Its matching antigen is unknown. The sort gate was single viable CD3+CD4+CD8-CD45RO+ cells for memory CD4+ T cells. After thawing, CD4+ T cells were positively selected. The CDR3 runs 20 residues. Trimming stripped 8 bases from V and 0 bases from J, with 30 bases between. CDR1 is KGHSH and CDR2 is LQKENI in the germline V gene. These data come from a study of memory CD4+ T cells and cytomegalovirus serostatus. Original processing notes: After removing out-of-frame reads, 2,204,828 distinct TCRbeta sequences remained. TCRdb keeps only in-frame clones here, not all; method: immunoSEQ multiplex PCR. The V and J calls and clone size are taken from that table; D and trimming were inferred from the DNA. The sample comprises 45,000 to 65,000 clones, around 83% of which are singletons, and 1.5% to 2% rests with the top ten. Study outcomes and limitations: Suggested: most of the CMV-linked TCR signature lies in CD4+ memory cells. CD4+ memory repertoires contained about two fifths of the roughly 150 reported CMV TCRbeta sequences.

V is TRBV18 and J is TRBJ2-3, with D perhaps TRBD1 or TRBD2 (5 bases each). The receptor was isolated from an adult in good health and CMV-seropositive. The sample was memory CD4+ T cells from blood. The CDR3: CASAYLLGDHPSQSTDTQYF. The CDR3, as DNA: TGTGCCAGCGCATACCTGTTAGGGGACCACCCATCACAAAGCACAGATACGCAGTATTTT.